The 8 T cell receptor beta chains in this list originate from one sample, sequenced in a study of blood T cell repertoires in COVID-19. Repertoires were generated with immunoSEQ multiplex PCR, while TCRdb's copy carries only in-frame clones and drops some. The top ten hold roughly 3.9% of the sample, which has more than 100,000 clones, over 80% seen once. Sequencing was done on a sample of PBMCs or T cells enriched from blood (not recorded which). The receptors were gathered from a woman in her twenties or thirties who had recovered from COVID-19.

The rearrangement links TRBV23-1 to TRBJ2-7; TRBD2 might be the D (5 bases). TRBV23-1 is flagged as an ORF with uncertain function. The V gene lost 6 bases and the J gene lost 0 bases, with 12 bases spanning the gap. The CDR3 spans 14 residues. CDR3 protein: CASSHEGSSYEQYF. CDR3 DNA: TGCGCCAGCAGCCACGAGGGCAGCTCCTACGAGCAGTACTTC.

CDR3 DNA sequence: TGTGCCAGCAGCCCCAGTCAATCGGGAACGTACACTGAAGCTTTCTTT. Protein: CASSPSQSGTYTEAFF. The V gene is TRBV4-2, the J gene TRBJ1-1; D gene unclear. CDR3 size: 16 residues. Per the germline V gene, CDR1 is LGHNA and CDR2 is YNFKEQ. The ends were cut back, 4 bases at V and 3 bases at J, with 18 bases in the middle.

This chain links TRBV2 with TRBJ1-5, with unresolved D. Per the germline V gene, CDR1 is SNHLY and CDR2 is FYNNEI. Trimming cost V 5 bases and J 2 bases, with 10 bases left between them. The CDR3 is made up of 14 amino acids. The CDR3 loop is CASSRQVGNQPQHF. The CDR3 bases are TGTGCCAGCAGTAGGCAGGTTGGCAATCAGCCCCAGCATTTT.

The chain uses TRBV5-4 and TRBJ2-1; D perhaps matches TRBD2 (6 bases). Germline-derived CDR1 and CDR2 are SGHNT and YYREEE (reference sequence). The V end lost 0 bases, the J end lost 3 bases, and 10 bases lay between the germline ends. This CDR3 has 15 amino acids. The CDR3 here is CASSLGSGFYNEQFF. Written as DNA, the CDR3 is TGTGCCAGCAGCTTGGGGAGCGGGTTCTACAATGAGCAGTTCTTC. Together with reference TRBV5-4 and TRBJ2-1, the CDR3 gives the full variable domain: ETGVTQSPTHLIKTRGQQVTLRCSSQSGHNTVSWYQQALGQGPQFIFQYYREEENGRGNFPPRFSGLQFPNYSSELNVNALELDDSALYLCASSLGSGFYNEQFFGPGTRLTVL.

This clone was seen a handful of times. The chain joins TRBV7-6 to TRBJ2-2, with TRBD1 matching 8 bases. The CDR3 contains 16 residues. Germline CDR1 SGHVS, CDR2 FNYEAQ. V lost 5 bases to trimming and J lost 5 bases; unmatched junction nucleotides: 10. This CDR3 reads CASSPDRAKKTGELFF. In nucleotides, the CDR3 is TGTGCCAGCAGCCCGGACAGGGCGAAGAAAACCGGGGAGCTGTTTTTT.

The rearrangement joins TRBV5-5 to TRBJ1-2; weak D call: TRBD1 (6 bases). CDR1 SGHKS and CDR2 YYEKEE come from the germline V gene (reference sequence). CDR3 length: 13 residues. Trimming removed 1 base from V and 4 bases from J, with 8 bases in between. The CDR3 loop is CASSLQGPYGYTF. CDR3 DNA sequence: TGTGCCAGCAGCTTGCAGGGGCCCTATGGCTACACCTTC.

V is TRBV5-1 and J is TRBJ2-7; 8 bases match TRBD1. V lost 2 bases and J lost 2; bases outside the gene matches: 6. CDR3 size: 15 residues. Germline V lookup: CDR1 SGHRS, CDR2 YFSETQ. This CDR3 is CASSLKGTGPYEQYF. In DNA, the CDR3 is TGCGCCAGCAGCTTAAAAGGGACAGGCCCCTACGAGCAGTACTTC.

The rearrangement uses TRBV7-6 and TRBJ2-1, with TRBD2 matching over 7 bases. The V and J ends lost 0 bases and 5 bases, in that order; junction bases with no gene match: 7. The germline V gene has CDR1 SGHVS and CDR2 FNYEAQ. This CDR3 is 16 amino acids long. CDR3: CASSLAGGPVDNEQFF. CDR3 DNA: TGTGCCAGCAGCTTAGCGGGAGGGCCGGTAGACAATGAGCAGTTCTTC.